A selection of T cell receptor beta chains follows, all from one sample in a study of vaccination effects on CD4 cells after COVID-19. Clones were sequenced by immunoSEQ multiplex PCR, and TCRdb holds only the in-frame ones, with some missing. The sample holds roughly 16,000 clones, roughly 76% seen once. These TCRs' antigens remain unknown. The sample consisted of CD4+ T cells from PBMCs cultured with HCoV-NL63 spike peptides, taken after COVID-19 vaccination. These receptors all come from a human donor who received a COVID-19 vaccine. Both conserved end residues are part of each CDR3. Each record gives: D gene, J gene, CDR3 length, clone size, V gene, CDR3 protein, CDR3 DNA. D genes are given only for firm matches. Rows may omit the clone size; those that give it use once, few, many or a size class.

- TRBJ2-1 14 once TRBV27 CASSLGRGSNEQFF TGTGCCAGCAGTTTAGGGAGAGGGTCCAATGAGCAGTTCTTC
- TRBJ1-6 16 few TRBV7-3 CASSFQESSYNSPLHF TGTGCCAGCAGCTTCCAGGAAAGCTCCTATAATTCACCCCTCCACTTT
- TRBJ1-5 18 few TRBV4-2 CASSQEAPFKGANQPQHF TGTGCCAGCAGCCAAGAGGCGCCATTTAAGGGCGCTAATCAGCCCCAGCATTTT
TRBD2 TRBJ2-3 18 medium-sized TRBV25-1 CASSEPSGGASGADTQYF TGTGCCAGCAGTGAACCTAGCGGGGGGGCCTCCGGAGCAGATACGCAGTATTTT
TRBD1 TRBJ2-1 11 - TRBV29-1 CSVGQYNEQFF TGCAGCGTGGGACAGTACAATGAGCAGTTCTTC
- TRBJ2-7 12 - TRBV6-5 CASGRITYEQYF TGTGCCAGCGGCCGGATCACCTACGAGCAGTACTTC
TRBD2 TRBJ2-5 16 - TRBV3-1/TRBV3-2 CASSQGLAGGWETQYF TGTGCCAGCAGCCAAGGACTAGCGGGGGGTTGGGAGACCCAGTACTTC
- TRBJ2-3 13 - TRBV18 CASSPQGMNTQYF TGTGCCAGCTCACCACAGGGAATGAATACGCAGTATTTT
- TRBJ1-5 16 - TRBV6-1 CASSEVAGPSNQPQHF TGTGCCAGCAGTGAAGTGGCAGGACCCAGCAATCAGCCCCAGCATTTT
- TRBJ1-1 16 - TRBV25-1 CASSEYSGVGNTEAFF TGTGCCAGCAGTGAATATTCCGGGGTTGGGAACACTGAAGCTTTCTTT
- TRBJ1-2 13 - TRBV4-3 CASSQVQDGGYTF TGCGCCAGCAGCCAAGTTCAGGATGGTGGCTACACCTTC
TRBD2 TRBJ2-5 16 - TRBV7-2 CASRGGGLAGVETQYF TGTGCCAGCAGGGGAGGGGGACTAGCGGGGGTAGAGACCCAGTACTTC
TRBD2 TRBJ2-7 14 - TRBV2 CASSGLAGDYEQYF TGTGCCAGCAGTGGACTAGCGGGAGACTACGAGCAGTACTTC
- TRBJ2-7 15 - TRBV9 CASSVGWFETYEQYF TGTGCCAGCAGCGTAGGGTGGTTTGAGACCTACGAGCAGTACTTC
TRBD1 TRBJ1-3 15 few TRBV4-1 CASSQGPGQRNTIYF TGCGCCAGCAGCCAAGGACCGGGACAGCGAAACACCATATATTTT
- TRBJ2-7 13 - TRBV3-1/TRBV3-2 CASSQDSTGRQYF TGTGCCAGCAGCCAAGATTCTACAGGGCGGCAGTACTTC
- TRBJ2-1 17 once TRBV10-3 CAISVESSGSPGGEQFF TGTGCCATCAGTGTGGAGTCTAGCGGATCCCCAGGGGGTGAGCAGTTCTTC
TRBD1 TRBJ1-5 17 - TRBV28 CASSYRQGAFSNQPQHF TGTGCCAGCAGTTATCGACAGGGAGCCTTTAGCAATCAGCCCCAGCATTTT
- TRBJ2-3 13 - TRBV6-5 CASSWDSTDTQYF TGTGCCAGCAGCTGGGACAGCACAGATACGCAGTATTTT
- TRBJ1-3 15 - TRBV5-1 CASSTRTGSGNTIYF TGCGCCAGCAGCACCCGGACGGGCTCTGGAAACACCATATATTTT
TRBD1 TRBJ1-1 14 medium-sized TRBV3-1/TRBV3-2 CASSQPTGGTEAFF TGTGCCAGCAGCCAACCGACAGGGGGGACTGAAGCTTTCTTT
- TRBJ2-5 13 - TRBV5-5 CASSSGGEETQYF TGTGCCAGCAGCTCTGGAGGTGAGGAGACCCAGTACTTC
- TRBJ1-2 12 - TRBV18 CASSLNRDGYTF TGTGCCAGCTCACTAAACAGGGACGGCTACACCTTC
- TRBJ2-2 15 - TRBV4-1 CASSQGGSRTGELFF TGCGCCAGCAGCCAAGGGGGTTCACGAACCGGGGAGCTGTTTTTT
- TRBJ1-3 16 hyperexpanded TRBV19 CASSLHSASSGNTIYF TGTGCCAGTAGTCTCCACAGTGCCTCCTCTGGAAACACCATATATTTT
TRBD2 TRBJ2-5 17 - TRBV5-1 CASSDGTRPGSWETQYF TGCGCCAGCAGCGACGGGACTAGGCCCGGGTCGTGGGAGACCCAGTACTTC
- TRBJ1-1 13 once TRBV30 CAWSVLGGTEAFF TGTGCCTGGAGTGTACTGGGGGGTACTGAAGCTTTCTTT
- TRBJ2-5 13 - TRBV12-3/TRBV12-4 CASSFRAQETQYF TGTGCCAGCAGCTTTCGAGCCCAAGAGACCCAGTACTTC
- TRBJ2-3 13 - TRBV10-3 CAIKAVSTDTQYF TGTGCCATCAAGGCCGTTAGCACAGATACGCAGTATTTT
TRBD1 TRBJ1-2 12 - TRBV12-3/TRBV12-4 CASRGTVYGYTF TGTGCCAGCAGGGGGACAGTCTATGGCTACACCTTC
TRBD1 TRBJ2-3 15 - TRBV3-1/TRBV3-2 CASSPGTDSTDTQYF TGTGCCAGCAGCCCGGGGACAGATAGCACAGATACGCAGTATTTT
TRBD1 TRBJ1-1 14 - TRBV10-3 CAIAGGTGSTEAFF TGTGCCATCGCCGGCGGGACAGGTAGCACTGAAGCTTTCTTT
TRBD1 TRBJ2-5 13 - TRBV6-5 CASSRDRGRPQYF TGTGCCAGCAGTCGGGACAGGGGGAGGCCCCAGTACTTC
- TRBJ1-3 16 - TRBV6-1 CASSDRATISGNTIYF TGTGCCAGCAGTGACAGGGCGACGATCTCTGGAAACACCATATATTTT
TRBD1 TRBJ1-3 17 - TRBV9 CASSVRGGQGPGNIIYF TGTGCCAGCAGCGTAAGGGGGGGACAGGGTCCCGGAAACATCATATATTTT
- TRBJ1-6 12 - TRBV5-1 CASSLNNSPLHF TGCGCCAGCAGCTTGAACAATTCACCCCTCCACTTT
- TRBJ2-2 12 - TRBV2 CASRTQSGTLFF TGTGCCAGCAGGACTCAATCAGGAACCCTGTTTTTT
- TRBJ2-7 14 once TRBV5-3 CARSLDLGWYEQYF TGTGCCAGAAGCTTGGACCTAGGATGGTACGAGCAGTACTTC
- TRBJ2-7 14 - TRBV5-8 CASSAALRTYEQYF TGTGCCAGCAGCGCGGCACTCCGAACCTACGAGCAGTACTTC
TRBD2 TRBJ2-1 15 - TRBV7-2 CASSSLAGAYNEQFF TGTGCCAGCAGCTCCCTAGCGGGGGCCTACAATGAGCAGTTCTTC
- TRBJ1-3 16 few TRBV7-8 CASSNLGRRSGNTIYF TGTGCCAGCTCAAATCTCGGGCGCCGCTCTGGAAACACCATATATTTT
- TRBJ1-6 14 - TRBV6-5 CASRDPWGNSPLHF TGTGCCAGCAGAGACCCGTGGGGGAACTCACCCCTCCACTTT
TRBD1 TRBJ1-1 12 - TRBV29-1 CSGGDRVTEAFF TGCAGCGGGGGGGACAGGGTCACTGAAGCTTTCTTT
TRBD2 TRBJ2-5 15 - TRBV10-2 CASSVAGGPKETQYF TGCGCCAGCAGCGTAGCGGGGGGCCCAAAAGAGACCCAGTACTTC
- TRBJ2-7 14 - TRBV5-1 CASSPTTVVYEQYF TGCGCCAGCAGCCCGACTACCGTAGTTTACGAGCAGTACTTC